Listed below are T cell receptor beta chains from one sample, sequenced in a study of shared clonotypes between healthy human individuals. The protocol was immunoSEQ multiplex PCR, while the TCRdb copy is restricted to in-frame clones and leaves out a portion. The sample includes about 1 million clones, around four fifths seen only once; the top ten take 1.4%. The sample comprised memory CD4+ T cells sorted from blood. The receptors derive from a man younger than 35 in good health. Both conserved end residues are part of each CDR3. D genes are given only for firm matches. Size is omitted from some rows. Given values are once, few, many or a class for expanded clones.

v_gene: TRBV18
d_gene: .
j_gene: TRBJ1-2
abundance: .
CDR3aa: CASSLDRNYGYTF

v_gene: TRBV7-9
d_gene: TRBD2
j_gene: TRBJ2-1
abundance: .
CDR3aa: CASSLLVSAGGINEQFF

v_gene: TRBV19
d_gene: .
j_gene: TRBJ1-5
abundance: .
CDR3aa: CASSWGNQPQHF

v_gene: TRBV30
d_gene: .
j_gene: TRBJ1-5
abundance: .
CDR3aa: CAWSKQGGNQPQHF

v_gene: TRBV6-1
d_gene: .
j_gene: TRBJ1-1
abundance: few
CDR3aa: CASNTNTEAFF

v_gene: TRBV28
d_gene: TRBD1
j_gene: TRBJ1-1
abundance: few
CDR3aa: CASTNRGKNTEAFF

v_gene: TRBV7-5
d_gene: .
j_gene: TRBJ1-5
abundance: .
CDR3aa: CARSLAGGQGQKYSNQPQHF

v_gene: TRBV10-1
d_gene: .
j_gene: TRBJ2-2
abundance: .
CDR3aa: CASSESRTAAHTGELFF

v_gene: TRBV11-2
d_gene: .
j_gene: TRBJ2-7
abundance: .
CDR3aa: CASSQMAGREQYF

v_gene: TRBV6-5
d_gene: .
j_gene: TRBJ1-2
abundance: .
CDR3aa: CASRTTGSYTF

v_gene: TRBV7-3
d_gene: .
j_gene: TRBJ1-2
abundance: few
CDR3aa: CASSLRASNYGYTF

v_gene: TRBV30
d_gene: TRBD1
j_gene: TRBJ2-5
abundance: .
CDR3aa: CAWGKGTVGETQYF

v_gene: TRBV6-5
d_gene: TRBD1
j_gene: TRBJ2-7
abundance: .
CDR3aa: CASSYSTTGASYEQYF

v_gene: TRBV2
d_gene: .
j_gene: TRBJ2-6
abundance: .
CDR3aa: CASNRDILSGANVLTF

v_gene: TRBV20-1
d_gene: .
j_gene: TRBJ1-1
abundance: .
CDR3aa: CSAIPYGEAFF

v_gene: TRBV6-6
d_gene: .
j_gene: TRBJ2-3
abundance: few
CDR3aa: CASSNTDTQYF

v_gene: TRBV6-5
d_gene: TRBD1
j_gene: TRBJ1-1
abundance: .
CDR3aa: CASRTEQGWNTEAFF

v_gene: TRBV5-4
d_gene: TRBD2
j_gene: TRBJ2-3
abundance: .
CDR3aa: CASSDLAGSDTQYF

v_gene: TRBV6-1
d_gene: .
j_gene: TRBJ1-4
abundance: few
CDR3aa: CASSEEVWEKLFF

v_gene: TRBV7-2
d_gene: .
j_gene: TRBJ2-3
abundance: .
CDR3aa: CASIRRVGSTDTQYF

v_gene: TRBV11-2
d_gene: .
j_gene: TRBJ2-5
abundance: .
CDR3aa: CASSLYETQYF

v_gene: TRBV30
d_gene: .
j_gene: TRBJ2-1
abundance: few
CDR3aa: CAWSGLVGEQFF

v_gene: TRBV7-8
d_gene: .
j_gene: TRBJ2-1
abundance: .
CDR3aa: CASSSVPAGVLGDEQFF

v_gene: TRBV25-1
d_gene: .
j_gene: TRBJ1-5
abundance: .
CDR3aa: CASSESDQPQHF

v_gene: TRBV30
d_gene: .
j_gene: TRBJ1-2
abundance: .
CDR3aa: CAWSVMFEGGGYTF

v_gene: TRBV27
d_gene: TRBD1
j_gene: TRBJ1-6
abundance: .
CDR3aa: CASSSFGQGGSPLHF

v_gene: TRBV30
d_gene: .
j_gene: TRBJ1-1
abundance: .
CDR3aa: CAWSVHLGALTEAFF

v_gene: TRBV9
d_gene: .
j_gene: TRBJ1-1
abundance: .
CDR3aa: CASSVLPGDTEAFF

v_gene: TRBV4-3
d_gene: TRBD2
j_gene: TRBJ2-1
abundance: once
CDR3aa: CASSRGDYLNEQFF

v_gene: TRBV5-1
d_gene: .
j_gene: TRBJ2-7
abundance: .
CDR3aa: CASSLDGASYEQYF

v_gene: TRBV6-6
d_gene: .
j_gene: TRBJ1-3
abundance: few
CDR3aa: CASQGTGNTIYF

v_gene: TRBV11-2
d_gene: .
j_gene: TRBJ2-2
abundance: .
CDR3aa: CASSTVLRGAGELFF

v_gene: TRBV10-2
d_gene: .
j_gene: TRBJ2-2
abundance: .
CDR3aa: CASSVGASGLGGGELFF

v_gene: TRBV19
d_gene: TRBD1
j_gene: TRBJ1-4
abundance: .
CDR3aa: CASSPQTGANEKLFF

v_gene: TRBV20-1
d_gene: .
j_gene: TRBJ2-5
abundance: .
CDR3aa: CSEPRGETQYF

v_gene: TRBV5-1
d_gene: .
j_gene: TRBJ2-5
abundance: .
CDR3aa: CASSGGFQETQYF

v_gene: TRBV7-8
d_gene: .
j_gene: TRBJ2-1
abundance: .
CDR3aa: CASSNAQGTEQFF

v_gene: TRBV5-1
d_gene: .
j_gene: TRBJ2-5
abundance: few
CDR3aa: CASSINQETQYF

v_gene: TRBV2
d_gene: .
j_gene: TRBJ2-4
abundance: .
CDR3aa: CASSVSNIQYF

v_gene: TRBV18
d_gene: TRBD2
j_gene: TRBJ2-1
abundance: many
CDR3aa: CASSPRLAGYNEQFF

v_gene: TRBV6-1
d_gene: .
j_gene: TRBJ1-1
abundance: .
CDR3aa: CASPWAEHTEAFF

v_gene: TRBV27
d_gene: TRBD1
j_gene: TRBJ2-7
abundance: .
CDR3aa: CASSKRGQTDYEQYF

v_gene: TRBV19
d_gene: .
j_gene: TRBJ2-5
abundance: .
CDR3aa: CASSTLAGETQYF

v_gene: TRBV19
d_gene: TRBD1
j_gene: TRBJ2-5
abundance: once
CDR3aa: CASSILWDRAAQETQYF

v_gene: TRBV30
d_gene: TRBD1
j_gene: TRBJ1-1
abundance: .
CDR3aa: CAWDRAVNTEAFF

v_gene: TRBV5-1
d_gene: .
j_gene: TRBJ2-7
abundance: .
CDR3aa: CASSLRDASSYEQYF

v_gene: TRBV29-1
d_gene: .
j_gene: TRBJ2-7
abundance: .
CDR3aa: CSVDDVGSSYEQYF

v_gene: TRBV9
d_gene: TRBD2
j_gene: TRBJ2-1
abundance: few
CDR3aa: CASSVATRREGFQYEQFF

v_gene: TRBV2
d_gene: .
j_gene: TRBJ2-3
abundance: few
CDR3aa: CASSFPWGNDTDTQYF

v_gene: TRBV19
d_gene: TRBD1
j_gene: TRBJ1-2
abundance: .
CDR3aa: CAASTGGGYGYTF

v_gene: TRBV5-4
d_gene: .
j_gene: TRBJ2-1
abundance: .
CDR3aa: CASSFDPGGNEQFF

v_gene: TRBV6-6
d_gene: .
j_gene: TRBJ2-7
abundance: .
CDR3aa: CASSYSSTSFGDEQYF

v_gene: TRBV19
d_gene: .
j_gene: TRBJ2-7
abundance: once
CDR3aa: CASSTQKIAAEQYF